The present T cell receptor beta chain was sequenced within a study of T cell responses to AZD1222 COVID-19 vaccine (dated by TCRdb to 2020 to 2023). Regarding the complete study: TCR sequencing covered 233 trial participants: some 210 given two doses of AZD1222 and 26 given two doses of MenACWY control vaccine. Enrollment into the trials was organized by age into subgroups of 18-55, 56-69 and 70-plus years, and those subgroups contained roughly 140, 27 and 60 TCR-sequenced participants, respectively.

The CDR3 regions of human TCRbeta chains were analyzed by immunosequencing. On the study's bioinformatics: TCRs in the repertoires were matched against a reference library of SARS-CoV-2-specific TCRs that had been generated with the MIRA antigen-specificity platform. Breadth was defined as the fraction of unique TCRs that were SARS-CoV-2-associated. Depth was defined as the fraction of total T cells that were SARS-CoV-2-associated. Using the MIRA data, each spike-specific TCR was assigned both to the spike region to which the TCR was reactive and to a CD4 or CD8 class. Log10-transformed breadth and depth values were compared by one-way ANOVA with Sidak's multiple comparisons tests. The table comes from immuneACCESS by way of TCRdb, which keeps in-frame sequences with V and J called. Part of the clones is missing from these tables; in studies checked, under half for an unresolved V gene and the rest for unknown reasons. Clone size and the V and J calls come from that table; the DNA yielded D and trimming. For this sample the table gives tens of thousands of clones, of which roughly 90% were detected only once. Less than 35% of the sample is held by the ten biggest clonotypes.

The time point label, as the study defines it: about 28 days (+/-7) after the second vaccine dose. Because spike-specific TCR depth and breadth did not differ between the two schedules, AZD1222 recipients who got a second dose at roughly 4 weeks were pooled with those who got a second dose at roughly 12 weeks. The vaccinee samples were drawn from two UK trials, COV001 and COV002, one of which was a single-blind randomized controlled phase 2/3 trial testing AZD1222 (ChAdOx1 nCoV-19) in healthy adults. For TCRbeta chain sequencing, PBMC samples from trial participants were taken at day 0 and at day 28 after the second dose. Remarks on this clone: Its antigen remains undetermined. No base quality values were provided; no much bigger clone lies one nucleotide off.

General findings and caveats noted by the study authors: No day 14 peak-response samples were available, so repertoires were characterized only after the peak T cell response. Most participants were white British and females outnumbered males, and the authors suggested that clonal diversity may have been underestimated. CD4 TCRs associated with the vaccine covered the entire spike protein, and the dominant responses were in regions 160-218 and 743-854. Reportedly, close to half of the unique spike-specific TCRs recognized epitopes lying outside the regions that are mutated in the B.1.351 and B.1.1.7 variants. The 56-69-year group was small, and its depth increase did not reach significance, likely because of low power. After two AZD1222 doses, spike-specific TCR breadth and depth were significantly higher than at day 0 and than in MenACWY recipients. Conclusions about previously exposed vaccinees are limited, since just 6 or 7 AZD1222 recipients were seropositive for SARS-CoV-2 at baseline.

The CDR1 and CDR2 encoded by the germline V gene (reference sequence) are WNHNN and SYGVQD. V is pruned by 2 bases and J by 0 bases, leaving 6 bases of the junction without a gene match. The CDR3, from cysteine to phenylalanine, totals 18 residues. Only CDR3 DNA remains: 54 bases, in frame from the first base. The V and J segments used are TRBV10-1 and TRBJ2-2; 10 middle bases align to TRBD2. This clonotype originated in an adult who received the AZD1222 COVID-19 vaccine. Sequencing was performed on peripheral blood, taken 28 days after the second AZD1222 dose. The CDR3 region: CASSERTSGYANTGELFF. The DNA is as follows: TGCGCCAGCAGTGAGAGGACTAGCGGATACGCGAACACCGGGGAGCTGTTTTTT.